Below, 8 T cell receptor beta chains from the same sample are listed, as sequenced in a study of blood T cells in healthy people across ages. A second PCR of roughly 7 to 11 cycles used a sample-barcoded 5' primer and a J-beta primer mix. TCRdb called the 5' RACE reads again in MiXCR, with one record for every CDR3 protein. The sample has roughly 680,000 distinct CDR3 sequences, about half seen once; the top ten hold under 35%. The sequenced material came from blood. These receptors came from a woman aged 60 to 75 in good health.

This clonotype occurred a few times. CDR3 nucleotides: TGTGCCAGCAGCTTAGTTAGACTAGCTCGAACACCCACCAATGAGCAGTTCTTC. Its protein product is CASSLVRLARTPTNEQFF. The chain recombines TRBV7-2 with TRBJ2-1; 7 nucleotides match TRBD2. This CDR3 is built from 18 residues. The V gene end was trimmed by 1 base and the J gene end by 6 bases; junction bases not matched to a gene: 15. Germline values: CDR1 SGHTA, CDR2 FQGNSA.

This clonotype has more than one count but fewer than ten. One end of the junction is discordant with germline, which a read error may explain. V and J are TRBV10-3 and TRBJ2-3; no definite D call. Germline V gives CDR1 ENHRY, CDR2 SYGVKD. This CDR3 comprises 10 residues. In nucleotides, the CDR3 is TGTGCCATCGGTGAGTCGCCCCAGTATTTT. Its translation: CAIGESPQYF.

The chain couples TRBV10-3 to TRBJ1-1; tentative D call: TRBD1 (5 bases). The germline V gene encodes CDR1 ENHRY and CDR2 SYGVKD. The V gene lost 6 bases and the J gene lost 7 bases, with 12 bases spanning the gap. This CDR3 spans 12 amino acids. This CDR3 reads CAIRGDSIEAFF. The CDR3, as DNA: TGTGCCATCAGAGGCGACAGTATTGAAGCTTTCTTT.

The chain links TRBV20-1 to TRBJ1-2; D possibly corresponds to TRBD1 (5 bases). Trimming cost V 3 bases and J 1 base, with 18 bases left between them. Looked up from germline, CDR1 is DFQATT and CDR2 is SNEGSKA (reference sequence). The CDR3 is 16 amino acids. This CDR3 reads CSARGVQGADNYGYTF. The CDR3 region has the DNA TGCAGTGCTAGGGGCGTCCAAGGGGCAGATAACTATGGCTACACCTTC.

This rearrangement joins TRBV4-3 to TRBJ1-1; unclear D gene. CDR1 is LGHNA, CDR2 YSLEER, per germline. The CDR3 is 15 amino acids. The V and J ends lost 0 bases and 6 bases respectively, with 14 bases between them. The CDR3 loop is CASSQDYGRGSEAFF. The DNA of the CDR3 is TGCGCCAGCAGCCAAGATTACGGCAGAGGATCTGAAGCTTTCTTT.

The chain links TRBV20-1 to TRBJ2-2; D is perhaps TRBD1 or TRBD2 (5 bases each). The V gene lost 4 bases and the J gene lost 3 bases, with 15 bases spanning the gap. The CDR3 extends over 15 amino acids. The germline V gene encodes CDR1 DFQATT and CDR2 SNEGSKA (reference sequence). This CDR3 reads CSATPGTNDTGELFF. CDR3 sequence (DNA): TGCAGTGCTACCCCCGGGACCAACGACACCGGGGAGCTGTTTTTT.

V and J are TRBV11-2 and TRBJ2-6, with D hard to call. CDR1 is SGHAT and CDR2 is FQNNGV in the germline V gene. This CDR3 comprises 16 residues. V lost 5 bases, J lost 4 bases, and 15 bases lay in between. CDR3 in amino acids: CASSHINNAGANVLTF. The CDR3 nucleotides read TGTGCCAGCAGCCATATTAACAATGCAGGGGCCAACGTCCTGACTTTC.

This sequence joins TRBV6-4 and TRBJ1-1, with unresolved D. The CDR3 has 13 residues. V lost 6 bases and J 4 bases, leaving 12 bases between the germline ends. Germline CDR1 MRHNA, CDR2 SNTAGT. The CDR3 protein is CASSLEISTEAFF. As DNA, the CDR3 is TGTGCCAGCAGCTTGGAGATAAGCACTGAAGCTTTCTTT.